What follows are 23 T cell receptor beta chains derived from one specimen sequenced in a study of shared clonotypes between healthy human individuals. TCRdb's table, derived via immunoSEQ multiplex PCR, lists solely in-frame clones and lacks some. The data hold some 1,100,000 clones, with more than 75% observed a single time. Sequencing was performed on memory CD4+ T cells from PBMCs. Subset: CD45RA-negative fraction. These receptor sequences come from a man aged 18 to 29 in good health. Some clones in this sample may be carry-over from other donors' samples.

This chain links TRBV29-1 with TRBJ2-3, with D tentatively TRBD1 or TRBD2 (5 bases each). The CDR3 totals 17 residues. The V and J ends lost 2 bases and 4 bases respectively, with 22 bases between them. Germline-derived CDR1 and CDR2 are SQVTM and ANQGSEA. CDR3 loop: CSVERPGFRGGADTQYF. CDR3 DNA: TGCAGCGTTGAACGGCCAGGGTTTCGTGGGGGTGCAGATACGCAGTATTTT.

The rearrangement uses TRBV5-4 and TRBJ2-2; D may be TRBD2 (5 bases). The CDR3 contains 13 residues. In germline, CDR1 is SGHNT, CDR2 YYREEE (reference sequence). Trimming removed 0 bases from V and 5 bases from J, with 5 bases in between. The chain's CDR3 is CASSLGETGELFF. The CDR3 region has the DNA TGTGCCAGCAGCTTGGGGGAGACCGGGGAGCTGTTTTTT.

This chain links TRBV18 with TRBJ2-5; the match to TRBD1 covers 7 bases. The CDR3 totals 15 residues. CDR1 KGHSH and CDR2 LQKENI come from the germline V gene. With 2 bases clipped from V and 0 bases from J, the junction kept 3 bases outside the gene matches. CDR3 nucleotides: TGTGCCAGCTCACCATTAACAGGGGACCAAGAGACCCAGTACTTC. Translating it yields CASSPLTGDQETQYF.

This chain connects TRBV5-1 to TRBJ1-4; 8 bases map to TRBD1. The CDR3 contains 15 residues. J gave up 8 bases and V 4 bases, and 10 bases lay outside the gene matches. The V gene's germline CDR1 is SGHRS and CDR2 YFSETQ. This CDR3 is CASSARGPSMEKLFF. For the CDR3, the DNA is TGCGCCAGCAGCGCCAGGGGGCCGAGCATGGAAAAACTGTTTTTT.

The V and J genes are TRBV10-3 and TRBJ2-7; a possible D gene is TRBD1 (5 bases). Deletions cut 3 bases from V and 3 bases from J, with 9 bases between. Per germline, CDR1 ENHRY and CDR2 SYGVKD. The CDR3 consists of 13 residues. CDR3 region: CAISERQGYEQYF. CDR3 nucleotide sequence: TGTGCCATCAGTGAACGGCAGGGCTACGAGCAGTACTTC.

This clone was detected ten times or more. The chain couples TRBV4-2 to TRBJ2-1, with D tentatively TRBD1 or TRBD2 (7 bases each). The length of the CDR3 is 14 residues. V dropped 4 bases and J dropped 9 bases, with 16 bases sitting between them. Germline V gene sequence: CDR1 LGHNA, CDR2 YNFKEQ. Here the CDR3 DNA reads TGTGCCAGCAGCCGTCTGGGGGAGGGGGCTGAGCAGTTCTTC. The encoded protein is CASSRLGEGAEQFF.

This chain connects TRBV5-1 to TRBJ2-1; 14 nucleotides align to TRBD2. The CDR3 loop spans 15 amino acids. The germline gives CDR1 SGHRS, CDR2 YFSETQ. The trim removed 4 bases at V and 10 bases at J, leaving 7 bases unmatched. CDR3 sequence (DNA): TGCGCCAGCAGCCCGAGGGGACTAGCGGGAGACGAGCAGTTCTTC. It is translated as CASSPRGLAGDEQFF. The full variable domain, rest sourced from reference TRBV5-1 and TRBJ2-1, is KAGVTQTPRYLIKTRGQQVTLSCSPISGHRSVSWYQQTPGQGLQFLFEYFSETQRNKGNFPGRFSGRQFSNSRSEMNVSTLELGDSALYLCASSPRGLAGDEQFFGPGTRLTVL.

V usage is TRBV11-2 and J usage is TRBJ2-1; TRBD2 aligns across 10 bases. The length of the CDR3 is 17 residues. CDR1 and CDR2 (germline): SGHAT, FQNNGV. The V gene end was trimmed by 0 bases and the J gene end by 6 bases; junction bases not matched to a gene: 8. CDR3 nucleotides: TGTGCCAGCAGCTTAGATCTTATAGCGGGAGGACCCAATGAGCAGTTCTTC. It encodes CASSLDLIAGGPNEQFF.

The CDR3 loop reads CASSLHSQGIGKTEAFF. CDR3 sequence (DNA): TGTGCCAGCAGTTTACATTCTCAGGGGATCGGGAAAACTGAAGCTTTCTTT. The chain links TRBV28 to TRBJ1-1; TRBD1 might be the D (6 bases). The CDR3 contains 17 residues. CDR1 is MDHEN and CDR2 is SYDVKM in the germline V gene. V lost 2 bases and J lost 5, with 21 bases in between.

This rearrangement joins TRBV18 to TRBJ1-2; D is uncertain. Trimming shortened V by 2 bases and J by 8 bases, and 9 bases separated the two germline ends. CDR3 length equals 12 residues. Per the germline V gene, CDR1 is KGHSH and CDR2 is LQKENI. The CDR3 sequence: CASSPGLLGYTF. The CDR3 nucleotides are TGTGCCAGCTCACCAGGCCTCCTGGGCTACACCTTC.

The genes are TRBV6-1 and TRBJ1-4; unclear D gene. The CDR3 is made up of 14 amino acids. Trimming cost V 8 bases and J 0 bases, with 10 bases left between them. Per germline, CDR1 MNHNS and CDR2 SASEGT. The CDR3 region is CASHLQATNEKLFF. In DNA, the CDR3 is TGTGCCAGCCACTTACAAGCAACTAATGAAAAACTGTTTTTT.

This clone was counted a few times. The V call is TRBV7-9, the J call TRBJ2-5; TRBD1 aligns across 7 bases. This CDR3 contains 15 residues. CDR1 and CDR2 (germline): SEHNR, FQNEAQ (reference sequence). V gave up 1 base and J gave up 5 bases; unmatched junction bases: 7. This CDR3 is CASSLVGQAGETQYF. DNA of the CDR3: TGTGCCAGCAGCTTAGTTGGACAGGCAGGCGAGACCCAGTACTTC.

This clone was counted only a few times. This chain joins TRBV5-1 and TRBJ1-2; 7 positions agree with TRBD1. This CDR3 spans 15 amino acids. The V gene's germline CDR1 is SGHRS and CDR2 YFSETQ. Trimming took 2 bases from V and 3 from J; bases not matched to a gene: 7. The CDR3 region has the DNA TGCGCCAGCAGCTTTGTCGGGACAGACGACTATGGCTACACCTTC. Amino acid sequence: CASSFVGTDDYGYTF.

The J gene is TRBJ2-1, the V gene TRBV4-3; TRBD1 matches at 8 bases. The CDR3 sequence is 16 residues long. J gave up 4 bases and V 1 base, and 6 bases lay outside the gene matches. From germline, CDR1 is LGHNA and CDR2 YSLEER. The CDR3 DNA sequence: TGCGCCAGCAGCCAAGGAGACAGGGGTAGATACAATGAGCAGTTCTTC. This translates into CASSQGDRGRYNEQFF.

V is TRBV28 and J is TRBJ1-4; 9 positions match TRBD1. There are 15 residues in the CDR3. Germline CDR1 MDHEN, CDR2 SYDVKM. Losses at the gene ends were 5 bases for V and 8 bases for J; bases not matched to a gene: 9. The CDR3 bases are TGTGCCAGCAGTCGCTTGGACAGGGGAGGCGAAAAACTGTTTTTT. Translating gives CASSRLDRGGEKLFF.

This clone occurred many times. This rearrangement joins TRBV2 to TRBJ2-1; no clear D gene. V shed 6 bases and J shed 0 bases, with 12 bases lying between them. The CDR3 loop spans 15 amino acids. Germline V gene data show CDR1 as SNHLY and CDR2 as FYNNEI. CDR3 DNA sequence: TGTGCCAGCAGCTCACTCCCCAGCTCCTACAATGAGCAGTTCTTC. As protein: CASSSLPSSYNEQFF.

The chain has TRBV19 and TRBJ2-5; 10 positions agree with TRBD1. The CDR3 is made up of 16 amino acids. Germline V gives CDR1 LNHDA, CDR2 SQIVND (reference sequence). V lost 6 bases to trimming and J lost 4 bases; unmatched junction nucleotides: 11. CDR3 loop: CASSLGTGALIETQYF. The CDR3 bases are TGTGCCAGTAGCCTGGGGACAGGGGCTCTCATAGAGACCCAGTACTTC.

To note about this clone: This same CDR3 is encoded by further DNA sequences in the sample. V and J are TRBV5-1 and TRBJ1-1; D call uncertain. Germline V gene sequence: CDR1 SGHRS, CDR2 YFSETQ. This CDR3 comprises 14 residues. V gave up 1 base and J gave up 1 base, with 8 bases separating them. CDR3 coding DNA: TGCGCCAGCAGCTTGTTAGTGGGGAACACTGAAGCTTTCTTT. The encoded protein is CASSLLVGNTEAFF.

This chain links TRBV29-1 with TRBJ2-5; no firm D call. Germline V lookup: CDR1 SQVTM, CDR2 ANQGSEA. There are 14 residues in the CDR3. Trimming stripped 5 bases from V and 0 bases from J, with 13 bases between. This CDR3 reads CSVSRTMYQETQYF. Here the CDR3 DNA reads TGCAGCGTTTCCAGGACGATGTACCAAGAGACCCAGTACTTC. The entire variable domain, with the rest obtained from reference TRBV29-1 and TRBJ2-5, is as follows: SAVISQKPSRDICQRGTSLTIQCQVDSQVTMMFWYRQQPGQSLTLIATANQGSEATYESGFVIDKFPISRPNLTFSTLTVSNMSPEDSSIYLCSVSRTMYQETQYFGPGTRLLVL.

J is TRBJ1-3 and V is TRBV29-1; D is possibly TRBD1 (6 bases). Germline CDR1 SQVTM, CDR2 ANQGSEA. This CDR3 region has 14 residues. Trimming shortened V by 7 bases and J by 0 bases, and 13 bases separated the two germline ends. DNA for the CDR3: TGCAGCGGTGGCCCGGACAGCTCTGGAAACACCATATATTTT. Its protein is CSGGPDSSGNTIYF.

In this sample, this clone turned up a few times. The rearrangement joins TRBV29-1 to TRBJ1-3; unclear D gene. This CDR3 is 12 amino acids long. Trimming took 5 bases from V and 0 from J, leaving 5 bases between them. Germline CDR1 SQVTM, CDR2 ANQGSEA. CDR3 bases: TGCAGCGTTAAGAGCTCTGGAAACACCATATATTTT. Translated, it gives CSVKSSGNTIYF.

The chain recombines TRBV14 with TRBJ2-5, with D unresolved. CDR1 is SGHDN, CDR2 FVKESK, per germline. The CDR3 is made up of 14 amino acids. Trimming left V 1 base short and J 4 bases short, with 10 bases between. The chain's CDR3 is CASSQGQIVETQYF. The DNA for the CDR3 is TGTGCCAGCAGCCAAGGTCAGATTGTAGAGACCCAGTACTTC.

This clone was counted only a few times. The rearrangement links TRBV27 to TRBJ2-7; 7 bases map to TRBD1. With V trimmed by 6 bases and J by 2 bases, 25 bases remained unmatched. Germline V gene data show CDR1 as MNHEY and CDR2 as SMNVEV (reference sequence). The CDR3 runs 20 residues. As DNA, the CDR3 is TGTGCCAGCAGCCAAAGGGGGCGACAGATCCGGATCACGGAGGCCTACGAGCAGTACTTC. Translating gives CASSQRGRQIRITEAYEQYF.